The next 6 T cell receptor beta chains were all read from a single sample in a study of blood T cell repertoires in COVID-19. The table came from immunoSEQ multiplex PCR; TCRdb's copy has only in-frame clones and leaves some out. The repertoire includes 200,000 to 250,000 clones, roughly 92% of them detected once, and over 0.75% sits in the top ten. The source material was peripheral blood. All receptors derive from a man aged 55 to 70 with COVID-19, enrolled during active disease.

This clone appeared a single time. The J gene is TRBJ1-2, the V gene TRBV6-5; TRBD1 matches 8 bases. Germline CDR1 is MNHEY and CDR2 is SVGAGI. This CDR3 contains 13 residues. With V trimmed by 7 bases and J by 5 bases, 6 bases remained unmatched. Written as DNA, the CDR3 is TGTGCCAGCAATCTTAGACAGGGGTATGGCTACACCTTC. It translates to CASNLRQGYGYTF.

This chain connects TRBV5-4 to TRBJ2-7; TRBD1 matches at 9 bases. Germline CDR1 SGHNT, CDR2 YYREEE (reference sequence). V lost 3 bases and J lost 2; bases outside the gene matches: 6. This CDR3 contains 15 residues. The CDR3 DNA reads TGTGCCAGCAGCTGGGGACAGGGCCTCGCCTACGAGCAGTACTTC. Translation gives CASSWGQGLAYEQYF.

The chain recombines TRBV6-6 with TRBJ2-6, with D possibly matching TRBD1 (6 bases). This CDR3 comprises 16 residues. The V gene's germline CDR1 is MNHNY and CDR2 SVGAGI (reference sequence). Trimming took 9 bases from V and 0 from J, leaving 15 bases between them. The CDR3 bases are TGTGCCAGAAGTAAGATAGGGGGCTCTGGGGCCAACGTCCTGACTTTC. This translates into CARSKIGGSGANVLTF.

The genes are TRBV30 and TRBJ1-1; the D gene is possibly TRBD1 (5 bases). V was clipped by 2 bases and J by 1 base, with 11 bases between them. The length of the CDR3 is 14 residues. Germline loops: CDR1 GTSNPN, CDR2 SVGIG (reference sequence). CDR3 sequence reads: CAWSPPDRNTEAFF. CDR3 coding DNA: TGTGCCTGGAGTCCCCCAGACAGGAACACTGAAGCTTTCTTT.

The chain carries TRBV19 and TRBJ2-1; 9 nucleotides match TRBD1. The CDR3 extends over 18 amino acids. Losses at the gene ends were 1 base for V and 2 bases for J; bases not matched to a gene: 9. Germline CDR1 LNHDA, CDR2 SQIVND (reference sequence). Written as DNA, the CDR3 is TGTGCCAGTAGTATAGGGGGTGTGGGGACAGGGACCTACAATGAGCAGTTCTTC. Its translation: CASSIGGVGTGTYNEQFF. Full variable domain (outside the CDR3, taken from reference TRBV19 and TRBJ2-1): DGGITQSPKYLFRKEGQNVTLSCEQNLNHDAMYWYRQDPGQGLRLIYYSQIVNDFQKGDIAEGYSVSREKKESFPLTVTSAQKNPTAFYLCASSIGGVGTGTYNEQFFGPGTRLTVL.

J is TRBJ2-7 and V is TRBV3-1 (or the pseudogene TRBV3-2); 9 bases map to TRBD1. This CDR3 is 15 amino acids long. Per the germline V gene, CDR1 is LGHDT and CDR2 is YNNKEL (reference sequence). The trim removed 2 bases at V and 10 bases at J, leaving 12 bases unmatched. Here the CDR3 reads CASSQLQGAASIQYF. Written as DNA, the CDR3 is TGTGCCAGCAGCCAATTACAGGGGGCGGCCAGCATCCAGTACTTC.